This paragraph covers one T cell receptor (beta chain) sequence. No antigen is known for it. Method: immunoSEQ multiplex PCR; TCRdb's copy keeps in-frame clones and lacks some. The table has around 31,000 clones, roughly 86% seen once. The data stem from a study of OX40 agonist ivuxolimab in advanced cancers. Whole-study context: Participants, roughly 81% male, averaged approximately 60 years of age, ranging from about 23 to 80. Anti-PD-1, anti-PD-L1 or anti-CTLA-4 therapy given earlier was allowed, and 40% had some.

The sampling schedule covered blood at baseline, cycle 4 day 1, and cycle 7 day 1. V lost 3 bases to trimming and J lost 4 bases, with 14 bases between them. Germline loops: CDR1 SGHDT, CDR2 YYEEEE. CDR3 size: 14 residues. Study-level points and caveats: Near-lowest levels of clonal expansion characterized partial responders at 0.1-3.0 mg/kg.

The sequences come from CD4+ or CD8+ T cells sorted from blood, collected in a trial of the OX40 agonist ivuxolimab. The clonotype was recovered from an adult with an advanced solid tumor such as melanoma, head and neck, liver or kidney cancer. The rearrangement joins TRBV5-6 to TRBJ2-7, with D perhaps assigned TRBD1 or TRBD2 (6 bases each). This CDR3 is CASSYPGAGYEQYF. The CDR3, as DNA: TGTGCCAGCAGCTACCCGGGGGCAGGTTACGAGCAGTACTTC.